This TCR beta chain is from a study of blood T cell repertoires in COVID-19. There are 14 residues in the CDR3. The V gene lost 6 bases and the J gene lost 2 bases, with 14 bases spanning the gap. Germline-derived CDR1 and CDR2 are MNHEY and SVGAGI. Data came from immunoSEQ multiplex PCR; TCRdb stores just in-frame clones and leaves some out. The data contain 150,000 to 200,000 clones, 70% to 90% of them singletons. V usage is TRBV6-5 and J usage is TRBJ2-7; D is possibly TRBD1 (6 bases). The sequence was obtained from a woman under 30 who had recovered from COVID-19. Sequenced: PBMCs or T cells enriched from blood (not recorded which). The CDR3 bases are TGTGCCAGCAGCCCAGGGGCCCTAGCCTACGAGCAGTACTTC. Residues: CASSPGALAYEQYF.